This T cell receptor (beta chain) was sequenced for a study of T-cell reconstitution after alpha-beta-depleted transplantation in children. Molecular barcoding with unique molecular identifiers was used for the TCRbeta library. Via MiXCR, TCRdb re-called the PCR reads, giving one row per CDR3 protein. The sample has a few hundred thousand distinct CDR3 sequences; 13% are singletons. This CDR3 is 13 amino acids long. V shed 2 bases and J shed 4 bases, with 9 bases lying between them. Germline CDR1 is SGHAT and CDR2 is FQNNGV. Study-wide points: T-cell numbers and diversity, one year after transplant, stemmed largely from T cells that were newly produced. Reports say that about two months after transplant, the alpha-beta T cells came out of several hundred graft clones that had expanded.

Turning to this clonotype: What it binds is unknown.

The chain joins TRBV11-2 to TRBJ2-7, with no clear D. Sample: PBMCs, mostly from graft donor cells, taken 360 days after TCRalphabeta/CD19-depleted stem cell transplant. The receptor's source is a male patient under 18 who had a stem cell transplant for acute myeloid leukemia, so the T cells may come from the graft donor. CDR3 nucleotide sequence: TGTGCCAGCAGCTTAAACAGCGCTTACGAGCAGTACTTC. Translated: CASSLNSAYEQYF.